This is a list of T cell receptor beta chains from one sample in a study of blood T cell repertoires in COVID-19. TCRdb's copy holds only in-frame clones and misses some; the assay was immunoSEQ multiplex PCR. The table records about 280,000 clones, 80% to 85% of them present only once. The sequenced sample consisted of PBMCs or T cells enriched from blood (not recorded which). These receptors were obtained from a man aged 35 to 55 who had been exposed to COVID-19. The conserved cysteine and the conserved F or W are not part of the CDR3 here. Each record gives: V gene, clone size, J gene, CDR3 protein. Expanded clones get a size class; other rows say once, few or many, or leave the size out.

V gene: TRBV13; clone size: .; J gene: TRBJ2-1; CDR3 protein: ASSQDRGRNEQF
V gene: TRBV7-8; clone size: .; J gene: TRBJ1-5; CDR3 protein: ASSLAGGSGNQPQH
V gene: TRBV6-5; clone size: .; J gene: TRBJ2-1; CDR3 protein: ASSYDLAGLWQF
V gene: TRBV30; clone size: .; J gene: TRBJ2-5; CDR3 protein: AWSVLSGLQETQY
V gene: TRBV10-3; clone size: .; J gene: TRBJ1-1; CDR3 protein: AIRSPSGGNTEAF
V gene: TRBV5-1; clone size: .; J gene: TRBJ2-7; CDR3 protein: ASKEALAVYEQY
V gene: TRBV4-2; clone size: .; J gene: TRBJ2-6; CDR3 protein: ASSNRAGDGANVLT
V gene: TRBV16; clone size: .; J gene: TRBJ2-7; CDR3 protein: ASSPTGGSSEQY
V gene: TRBV30; clone size: .; J gene: TRBJ1-2; CDR3 protein: AWKRGTAVIGYT
V gene: TRBV12-3/TRBV12-4; clone size: .; J gene: TRBJ1-1; CDR3 protein: ASRSTPSAIAF
V gene: TRBV2; clone size: .; J gene: TRBJ1-4; CDR3 protein: ASKDGGRRKLF
V gene: TRBV5-8; clone size: .; J gene: TRBJ1-1; CDR3 protein: ASSLGRDTEAF
V gene: TRBV7-8; clone size: .; J gene: TRBJ2-7; CDR3 protein: ASSPRTVSYEQY
V gene: TRBV5-4; clone size: .; J gene: TRBJ2-5; CDR3 protein: ASSLWTSDETQY
V gene: TRBV19; clone size: .; J gene: TRBJ2-2; CDR3 protein: ASSIGGTGVGELF
V gene: TRBV7-6; clone size: .; J gene: TRBJ2-1; CDR3 protein: ASSSGQGAWQNEQF
V gene: TRBV10-1; clone size: .; J gene: TRBJ2-7; CDR3 protein: ASSPSVTYEQY
V gene: TRBV12-3/TRBV12-4; clone size: .; J gene: TRBJ1-1; CDR3 protein: ASSRQGLTEAF
V gene: TRBV27; clone size: once; J gene: TRBJ2-5; CDR3 protein: ASSAGGVWETQY
V gene: TRBV30; clone size: .; J gene: TRBJ2-7; CDR3 protein: AWSFSSGKSVQY
V gene: TRBV19; clone size: .; J gene: TRBJ1-5; CDR3 protein: ASSISEGNQPQH
V gene: TRBV19; clone size: .; J gene: TRBJ1-1; CDR3 protein: ASTAPRTGDTEAF
V gene: TRBV3-1/TRBV3-2; clone size: once; J gene: TRBJ2-3; CDR3 protein: ASSPGGSPADTQY
V gene: TRBV18; clone size: once; J gene: TRBJ2-7; CDR3 protein: ASSGLAGVSSYEQY
V gene: TRBV2; clone size: .; J gene: TRBJ1-5; CDR3 protein: ASSEVQVTQPQH
V gene: TRBV30; clone size: .; J gene: TRBJ2-7; CDR3 protein: AWSFRGSSSEQY
V gene: TRBV7-8; clone size: few; J gene: TRBJ1-1; CDR3 protein: ASSLALGQGLGEAF
V gene: TRBV7-8; clone size: .; J gene: TRBJ2-5; CDR3 protein: ASSLSGVGETQY
V gene: TRBV18; clone size: .; J gene: TRBJ1-2; CDR3 protein: ASSPPVPGYGYT
V gene: TRBV20-1; clone size: .; J gene: TRBJ2-3; CDR3 protein: SASLASGRSDTQY
V gene: TRBV30; clone size: .; J gene: TRBJ2-7; CDR3 protein: AWSMDSISGEQY
V gene: TRBV5-1; clone size: .; J gene: TRBJ2-7; CDR3 protein: ASTIGRGTGVYEQY
V gene: TRBV7-7; clone size: .; J gene: TRBJ2-7; CDR3 protein: ASSPGTVTSYEQY
V gene: TRBV30; clone size: .; J gene: TRBJ2-6; CDR3 protein: AWSAHYNRVGANVLT
V gene: TRBV9; clone size: once; J gene: TRBJ2-1; CDR3 protein: ASSVGGGSEQF
V gene: TRBV19; clone size: .; J gene: TRBJ1-1; CDR3 protein: ASSITSWSEAF
V gene: TRBV3-1/TRBV3-2; clone size: .; J gene: TRBJ1-1; CDR3 protein: ASSQVGGNTEAF
V gene: TRBV5-4; clone size: .; J gene: TRBJ2-7; CDR3 protein: ASSLSGNLPYEQY
V gene: TRBV6-5; clone size: once; J gene: TRBJ1-1; CDR3 protein: ASRPGQGFTEAF
V gene: TRBV11-2; clone size: .; J gene: TRBJ1-3; CDR3 protein: ASTRGGSGNTIY
V gene: TRBV3-1/TRBV3-2; clone size: .; J gene: TRBJ1-2; CDR3 protein: ASSQGGPYGYT
V gene: TRBV5-1; clone size: once; J gene: TRBJ2-1; CDR3 protein: ASSLDGRGYNEQF
V gene: TRBV12-3/TRBV12-4; clone size: few; J gene: TRBJ1-5; CDR3 protein: ASSRDSNQPQH
V gene: TRBV18; clone size: .; J gene: TRBJ2-1; CDR3 protein: ASSPPGVPGDEQF
V gene: TRBV7-2; clone size: .; J gene: TRBJ1-2; CDR3 protein: ASSLATGLGLGGYT
V gene: TRBV7-3; clone size: .; J gene: TRBJ2-2; CDR3 protein: ASSSGTRTGELF
V gene: TRBV4-1; clone size: .; J gene: TRBJ2-2; CDR3 protein: ASSQPPGQGGTGELF
V gene: TRBV7-9; clone size: .; J gene: TRBJ2-7; CDR3 protein: ASSPGAYEQY
V gene: TRBV2; clone size: .; J gene: TRBJ1-1; CDR3 protein: ASVSGQGHTEAF
V gene: TRBV9; clone size: .; J gene: TRBJ2-5; CDR3 protein: ASSVSSAGPGAQY
V gene: TRBV5-6; clone size: .; J gene: TRBJ1-5; CDR3 protein: ASSLAGPYQPQH
V gene: TRBV7-9; clone size: .; J gene: TRBJ2-1; CDR3 protein: ASSLDSTYGRGNEQF
V gene: TRBV20-1; clone size: .; J gene: TRBJ2-1; CDR3 protein: SHFQGNEQF
V gene: TRBV2; clone size: .; J gene: TRBJ2-1; CDR3 protein: ASAAGGYNEQF
V gene: TRBV7-6; clone size: .; J gene: TRBJ2-1; CDR3 protein: ASSLVLSSYNEQF
V gene: TRBV1; clone size: .; J gene: TRBJ2-7; CDR3 protein: TSSQKNTGHSYEQY
V gene: TRBV18; clone size: .; J gene: TRBJ1-1; CDR3 protein: ASSPKAGSVTF
V gene: TRBV3-1/TRBV3-2; clone size: .; J gene: TRBJ2-4; CDR3 protein: ASSQGGQGIAKNIQY
V gene: TRBV24-1; clone size: .; J gene: TRBJ1-3; CDR3 protein: ATSVTRDSGNTIY
V gene: TRBV19; clone size: once; J gene: TRBJ1-5; CDR3 protein: ASSILPENQPQH